The 14 T cell receptor beta chains reported below all come from one sample, sequenced in a study of shared clonotypes between healthy human individuals. Sequencing used immunoSEQ multiplex PCR; TCRdb keeps in-frame clones, though not all of them. In the table there are 2 million to 2.5 million clones, approximately 93% of which are singletons. Material for sequencing was naive CD4+ T cells from PBMCs. Subset reported: CD45RA+ positively selected. The receptors originated from a man younger than 30 in good health. Some clones in this sample may be carry-over from other donors' samples.

This chain links TRBV19 with TRBJ1-2; tentative D call: TRBD1 (6 bases). V lost 7 bases and J lost 6, with 21 bases in between. CDR1 and CDR2 from the germline V gene are LNHDA and SQIVND (reference sequence). The CDR3 consists of 15 residues. The CDR3 region is CASIPTRAGDHGYTF. As DNA, the CDR3 is TGTGCCAGTATCCCCACCAGGGCAGGGGACCATGGCTACACCTTC.

The CDR3 bases are TGTGCCATCAGTGGAGTCAGGGGCCCTCTTAACACTGAAGCTTTCTTT. Translation: CAISGVRGPLNTEAFF. The V call is TRBV10-3, the J call TRBJ1-1; D may be TRBD1 (6 bases). CDR3 length: 16 amino acids. Germline V gene sequence: CDR1 ENHRY, CDR2 SYGVKD. Trimming removed 4 bases from V and 2 bases from J, with 17 bases in between.

As for this clone: Additional DNA sequences in this sample encode the identical CDR3. This rearrangement joins TRBV30 to TRBJ1-2; D is unclear. The CDR3 length is 13 residues. V dropped 2 bases and J dropped 3 bases, with 10 bases sitting between them. Germline lookup yields CDR1 GTSNPN and CDR2 SVGIG (reference sequence). The CDR3 coding sequence is TGTGCCTGGAGTTCCGGTCCTTACTATGGCTACACCTTC. It is translated as CAWSSGPYYGYTF.

The chain is built from TRBV30 and TRBJ1-2; 9 nucleotides agree with TRBD1. There are 12 residues in the CDR3. The germline V gene has CDR1 GTSNPN and CDR2 SVGIG (reference sequence). Trimming removed 3 bases from V and 7 bases from J; junction bases left unmatched: 3. The CDR3 DNA reads TGTGCCTGGAGGAGGACAGGGGCTGGCTACACCTTC. Its translation is CAWRRTGAGYTF.

This rearrangement joins TRBV5-1 to TRBJ2-5; 11 bases are shared with TRBD1. V shed 4 bases, J shed 2 bases, and the junction held 4 bases outside the gene matches. Germline V gene sequence: CDR1 SGHRS, CDR2 YFSETQ. CDR3 length: 15 residues. CDR3 bases: TGCGCCAGCAGCCAGGGGACAGGGGGACAAGAGACCCAGTACTTC. Protein product: CASSQGTGGQETQYF.

The chain links TRBV5-1 to TRBJ1-1; tentative D call: TRBD1 (6 bases). CDR3 length equals 17 residues. In germline, CDR1 is SGHRS, CDR2 YFSETQ. Deletions cut 1 base from V and 1 base from J, with 17 bases between. The CDR3 sequence: CASSLSLGASKNTEAFF. The CDR3 nucleotides read TGCGCCAGCAGCTTGTCGCTGGGGGCATCGAAGAACACTGAAGCTTTCTTT.

The chain has TRBV5-1 and TRBJ2-1; 7 bases fit TRBD1. Per germline, CDR1 SGHRS and CDR2 YFSETQ. Trimming cost V 4 bases and J 3 bases; bases outside gene matches: 10. This CDR3 comprises 16 residues. Here the CDR3 reads CASSLSGGTDYNEQFF. CDR3 nucleotides: TGCGCCAGCAGCCTGAGCGGTGGGACAGACTACAATGAGCAGTTCTTC. Variable domain in full (rest from reference TRBV5-1 and TRBJ2-1): KAGVTQTPRYLIKTRGQQVTLSCSPISGHRSVSWYQQTPGQGLQFLFEYFSETQRNKGNFPGRFSGRQFSNSRSEMNVSTLELGDSALYLCASSLSGGTDYNEQFFGPGTRLTVL.

This clone was seen only once. This rearrangement joins TRBV7-9 to TRBJ2-5; D possibly corresponds to TRBD1 (6 bases). Trimming left V 3 bases short and J 2 bases short, with 13 bases between. Germline V gene data show CDR1 as SEHNR and CDR2 as FQNEAQ (reference sequence). The CDR3 extends over 15 amino acids. The CDR3 DNA reads TGTGCCAGCAGCTTCGGCACAGGGAGACAAGAGACCCAGTACTTC. Translation: CASSFGTGRQETQYF.

The V call is TRBV13, the J call TRBJ2-5, with 9 bases aligning to TRBD2. With 3 bases clipped from V and 2 bases from J, the junction kept 7 bases outside the gene matches. This CDR3 contains 16 residues. Germline values: CDR1 PRHDT, CDR2 FYEKMQ (reference sequence). This CDR3 reads CASSFGSGRGQETQYF. The DNA of the CDR3 is TGTGCCAGCAGCTTTGGTAGCGGGAGAGGTCAAGAGACCCAGTACTTC.

The genes are TRBV28 and TRBJ2-6; no firm D call. This CDR3 contains 16 residues. V was trimmed by 3 bases and J by 0 bases, leaving 9 bases between them. The germline V gene has CDR1 MDHEN and CDR2 SYDVKM. The CDR3 nucleotides read TGTGCCAGCAGTTTGGGCACAATCTCTGGGGCCAACGTCCTGACTTTC. Translation: CASSLGTISGANVLTF.

The chain recombines TRBV28 with TRBJ2-2, with a possible D match to TRBD2 (6 bases). V was trimmed by 6 bases and J by 5 bases, leaving 13 bases between them. Germline V lookup: CDR1 MDHEN, CDR2 SYDVKM. The CDR3 loop spans 14 amino acids. CDR3 coding DNA: TGTGCCAGCAGGGGCGGGGCGCGGACCGGGGAGCTGTTTTTT. Its protein is CASRGGARTGELFF.

The chain carries TRBV7-8 and TRBJ2-1, with 10 bases that match TRBD2. Germline V CDR1 and CDR2: SGHVS, FQNEAQ. The CDR3 totals 21 residues. V gave up 3 bases and J gave up 3 bases; unmatched junction bases: 20. The CDR3 here is CASSFNWFVGQRTSGYNEQFF. The DNA for the CDR3 is TGTGCCAGCAGCTTTAATTGGTTCGTTGGTCAACGGACTAGCGGCTACAATGAGCAGTTCTTC. The complete variable domain, with remaining parts taken from reference TRBV7-8 and TRBJ2-1, reads GAGVSQSPRYKVAKRGQDVALRCDPISGHVSLFWYQQALGQGPEFLTYFQNEAQLDKSGLPSDRFFAERPEGSVSTLKIQRTQQEDSAVYLCASSFNWFVGQRTSGYNEQFFGPGTRLTVL.

In DNA, the CDR3 is TGTGCCAGCAACAATCGGGGAGAGTGGAGCTCCTACAATGAGCAGTTCTTC. Translated, it gives CASNNRGEWSSYNEQFF. This chain connects TRBV5-6 to TRBJ2-1, with D maybe TRBD2 (5 bases). Germline CDR1 SGHDT, CDR2 YYEEEE. This CDR3 region has 17 residues. V lost 6 bases and J lost 0, with 19 bases in between.

The J gene is TRBJ1-2, the V gene TRBV10-2; a weak D match, TRBD1 (6 bases). Germline V lookup: CDR1 WSHSY, CDR2 SAAADI. V gave up 4 bases and J gave up 6 bases, with 15 bases separating them. This CDR3 contains 14 residues. Here the CDR3 reads CASSGNRVGHGYTF. The DNA of the CDR3 is TGCGCCAGCAGTGGGAACAGGGTCGGGCATGGCTACACCTTC.